This T cell receptor (beta chain) was observed in a study of T cells in Graves' hyperthyroidism and ophthalmopathy. Turning to the study itself: At the time of initial diagnosis and before any treatment, peripheral blood was collected. Study findings and constraints: Blood also carried most thyroid clonotypes expanded above 0.001.

Calling Graves' hyperthyroidism stable meant ophthalmopathy did not progress within 18 months. PBMCs stemmed from 10 ml fresh peripheral blood. Regions amplified from RNA transcripts were the TCR beta CDR3 regions. The TCR CDR3 first-round RT-PCR relied on the HTBI primer set. TCRdb fed the multiplex PCR reads into MiXCR, producing one record per CDR3 protein. The sample consists of 250,000 to 350,000 distinct CDR3 sequences, around 17% of them appearing once. The CDR3 is 12 residues long. Trimming took off 5 bases at V and 3 bases at J, with 5 bases between the two ends. Looked up from germline, CDR1 is SGHAT and CDR2 is FQNNGV. This clonotype was observed at least ten times. Its matching antigen is unknown.

The chain has TRBV11-2 and TRBJ1-5; D is uncertain. This clonotype was sampled from a man aged 25 to 45 with Graves' hyperthyroidism. Sequencing was done on a sample of blood. The CDR3 here is CASSNDNQPQHF. The CDR3 DNA reads as TGTGCCAGCAGCAACGACAATCAGCCCCAGCATTTT.